The source of this TCR beta chain is a study of human T cells and chemical hapten exposure. Across the study: The sensitizing agent was 2% DPC, placed on around 2 cm by around 2 cm of upper inner arm skin. Weekly administration of diphenylcyclopropenone to the scalp of patients continued throughout the approximately 23-week study. Study-wide results and limits: Relative to control repertoires, expanded TCRs gave rise to significantly more large CDR3 similarity clusters. The number of TCRs over 1 in 1000 frequency stayed unchanged after DPC.

Stated time point: patch test 3, about 24 weeks after DPC sensitization. Stated treatment: therapeutic diphenylcyclopropenone sensitization with weekly scalp DPC. Extraction of total RNA was performed on unfractionated whole blood. At least ten counts were recorded for this clonotype. Its cognate antigen is unknown. TCRdb re-called the RACE reads with MiXCR, one entry per CDR3 protein. The table shows under 50,000 distinct CDR3 sequences, with about 13% occurring only once. Trimming removed 5 bases from V and 4 bases from J; junction bases left unmatched: 19. The germline CDR1 and CDR2 sequences are SEHNR and FQNEAQ (reference sequence). This CDR3 is 19 amino acids long.

This sequence originates from a woman aged 40 to 50 with alopecia areata. Some clones in this sample may be carry-over from other donors' samples. The starting material was whole blood, obtained in connection with sensitization to the hapten diphenylcyclopropenone (DPC). The chain links TRBV7-9 to TRBJ2-1, with 8 nucleotides matching TRBD2. CDR3 region: CASSPSIGAGAQWYNEQFF. The CDR3 nucleotides are TGTGCCAGCAGCCCCTCGATTGGAGCGGGAGCCCAATGGTACAATGAGCAGTTCTTC.